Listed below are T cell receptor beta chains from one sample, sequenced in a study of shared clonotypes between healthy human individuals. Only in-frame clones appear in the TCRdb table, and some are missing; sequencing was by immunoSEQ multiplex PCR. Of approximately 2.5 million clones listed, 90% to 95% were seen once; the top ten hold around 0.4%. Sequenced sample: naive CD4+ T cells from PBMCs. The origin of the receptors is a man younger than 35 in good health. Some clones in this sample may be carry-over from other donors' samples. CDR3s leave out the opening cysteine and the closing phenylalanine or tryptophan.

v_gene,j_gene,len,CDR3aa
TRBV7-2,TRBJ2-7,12,ASSLVSGSNEQY
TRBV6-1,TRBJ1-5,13,ASRRQVNSNQPQH
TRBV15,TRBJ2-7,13,ATSRGVGSDYEQY
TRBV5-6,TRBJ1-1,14,ASSIDRGEVGTEAF
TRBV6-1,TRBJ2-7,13,ASKMGQDYLYEQY
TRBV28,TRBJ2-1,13,ASSPGLAGPNEQF
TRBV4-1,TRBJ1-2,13,ASSQRQGTNYGYT
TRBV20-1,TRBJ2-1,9,SASRAGEQF
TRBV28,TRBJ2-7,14,ASSLWTSGGPYEQY
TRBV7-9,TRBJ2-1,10,ASSRLGSEQF
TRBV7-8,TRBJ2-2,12,AANGLSRTGELF
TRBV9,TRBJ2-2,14,ASSPVPNRATGELF
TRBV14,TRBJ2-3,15,ASSQEAKFFSTDTQY
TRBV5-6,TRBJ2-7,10,TSSLSGNEQY
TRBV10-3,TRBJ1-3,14,AISELQAYSGNTIY
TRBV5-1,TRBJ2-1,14,ASSLGSSGIVYEQF
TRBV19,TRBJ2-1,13,ASRRQGQSYNEQF
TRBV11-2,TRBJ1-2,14,ASSSGAPTGRHGYT
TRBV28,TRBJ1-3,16,ASSFRDRGPRGGNTIY
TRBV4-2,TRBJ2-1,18,ASSQDTVGGTSGIYNEQF
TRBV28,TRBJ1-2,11,ASNRGYYYGYT
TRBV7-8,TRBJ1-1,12,ASSLAGRSTEAF
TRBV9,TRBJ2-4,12,ASSSTSGLDIQY
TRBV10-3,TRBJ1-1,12,AISESLASTEAF
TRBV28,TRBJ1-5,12,ASSFYRDRSPQH
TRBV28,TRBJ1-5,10,ASSWANQPQH
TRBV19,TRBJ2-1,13,ASSIALAGLYEQF
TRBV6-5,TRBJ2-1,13,ASSSQTGLRNEQF
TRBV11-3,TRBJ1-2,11,ASSLAGSYGYT
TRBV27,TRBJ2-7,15,ASSLYGGRAVTPEQY
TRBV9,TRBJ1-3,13,ASSVGDPSGNTIY
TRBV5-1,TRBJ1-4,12,ASSFGQGSEKLF
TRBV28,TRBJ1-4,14,ASSPDSRLANEKLF
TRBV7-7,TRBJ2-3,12,ASSLARLTDTQY
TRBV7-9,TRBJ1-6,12,ASSFDRGGSPLH
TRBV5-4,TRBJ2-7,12,ASRSAGSPYEQY
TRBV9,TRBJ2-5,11,ASSWGRQETQY
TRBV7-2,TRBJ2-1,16,ASSPGTSGRSSYNEQF
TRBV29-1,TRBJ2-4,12,SAGQGTAKNIQY
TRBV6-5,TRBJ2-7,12,ASSSSGNFYEQY
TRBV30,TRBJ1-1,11,AWSVDSNTEAF
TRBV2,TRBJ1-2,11,ASSRRDARGYT
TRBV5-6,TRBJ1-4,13,ASSWQGPTNEKLF
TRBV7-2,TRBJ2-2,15,ASSLVGTSGSTGELF
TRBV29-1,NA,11,SVVFRGTGEQY
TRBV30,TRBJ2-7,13,AWSSFSGAPYEQY
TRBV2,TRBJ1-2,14,ASYHELLPTNYGYT
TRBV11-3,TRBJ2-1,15,ASSLGLAGAGGNEQF
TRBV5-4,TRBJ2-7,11,ASSLTGEGEQY
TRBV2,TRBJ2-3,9,ASRPSGVQY
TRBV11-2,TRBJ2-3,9,ASSPDATQY